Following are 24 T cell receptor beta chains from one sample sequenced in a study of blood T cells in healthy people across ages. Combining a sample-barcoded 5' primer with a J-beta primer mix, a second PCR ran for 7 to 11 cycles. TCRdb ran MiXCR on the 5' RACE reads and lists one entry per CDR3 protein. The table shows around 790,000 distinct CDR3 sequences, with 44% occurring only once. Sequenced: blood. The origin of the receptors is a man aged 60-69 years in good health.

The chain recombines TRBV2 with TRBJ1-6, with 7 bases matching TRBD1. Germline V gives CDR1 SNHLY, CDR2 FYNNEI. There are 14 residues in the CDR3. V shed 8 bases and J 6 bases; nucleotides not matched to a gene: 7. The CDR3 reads CASLQGDLNSPLHF. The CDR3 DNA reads TGTGCCAGCCTTCAGGGGGACCTTAATTCACCCCTCCACTTT.

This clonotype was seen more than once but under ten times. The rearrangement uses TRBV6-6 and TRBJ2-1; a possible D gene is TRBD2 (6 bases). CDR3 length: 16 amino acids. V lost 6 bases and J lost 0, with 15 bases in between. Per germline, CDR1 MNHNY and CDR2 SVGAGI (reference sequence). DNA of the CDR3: TGTGCCAGCAGATCCCGTAGCGGCAACTCCTACAATGAGCAGTTCTTC. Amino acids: CASRSRSGNSYNEQFF.

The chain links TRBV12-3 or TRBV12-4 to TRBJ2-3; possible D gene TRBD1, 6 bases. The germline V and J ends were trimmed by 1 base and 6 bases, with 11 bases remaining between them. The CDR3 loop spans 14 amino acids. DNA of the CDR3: TGTGCCAGCAGTTTAGAGGGGGTTCCCGATACGCAGTATTTT. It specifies CASSLEGVPDTQYF.

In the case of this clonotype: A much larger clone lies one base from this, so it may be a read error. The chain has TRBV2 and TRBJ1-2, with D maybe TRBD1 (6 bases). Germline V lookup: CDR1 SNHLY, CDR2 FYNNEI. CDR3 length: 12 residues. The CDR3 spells CSSSLRTAGYTF. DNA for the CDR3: TGTTCCAGCAGTTTACGGACAGCCGGCTACACCTTC.

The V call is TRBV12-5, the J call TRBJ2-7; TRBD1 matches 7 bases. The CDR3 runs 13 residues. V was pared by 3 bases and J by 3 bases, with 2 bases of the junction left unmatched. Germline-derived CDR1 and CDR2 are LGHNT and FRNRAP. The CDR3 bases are TGTGCTAGTGGTTTAGACAGGGACTACGAGCAGTACTTC. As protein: CASGLDRDYEQYF.

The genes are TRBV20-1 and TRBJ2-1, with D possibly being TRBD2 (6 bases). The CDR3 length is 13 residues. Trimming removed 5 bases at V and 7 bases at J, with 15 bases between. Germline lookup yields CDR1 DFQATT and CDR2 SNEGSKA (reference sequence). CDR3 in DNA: TGCAGTGCTGAGGTCGCTAGCGTAAATGAGCAGTTCTTC. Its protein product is CSAEVASVNEQFF.

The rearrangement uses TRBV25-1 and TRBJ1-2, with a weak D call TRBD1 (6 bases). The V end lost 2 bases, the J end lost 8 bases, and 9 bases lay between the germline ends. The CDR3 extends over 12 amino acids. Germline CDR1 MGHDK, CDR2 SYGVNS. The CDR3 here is CASSENREGYTF. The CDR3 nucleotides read TGTGCCAGCAGTGAAAACAGGGAAGGCTACACCTTC.

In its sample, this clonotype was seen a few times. The CDR3 sequence: CASSLVRDRSGTQYF. In DNA, the CDR3 is TGTGCCAGCAGCTTAGTAAGGGACCGATCTGGGACCCAGTACTTC. The chain uses TRBV7-2 and TRBJ2-5, with D perhaps given as TRBD1 or TRBD2 (5 bases each). The CDR3 is made up of 15 amino acids. V shed 1 base and J shed 7 bases, with 16 bases lying between them. Looked up from germline, CDR1 is SGHTA and CDR2 is FQGNSA.

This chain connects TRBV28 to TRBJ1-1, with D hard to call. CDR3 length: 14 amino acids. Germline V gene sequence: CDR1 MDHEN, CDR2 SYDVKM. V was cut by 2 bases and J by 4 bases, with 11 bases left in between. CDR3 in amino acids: CASSLGEIPTEAFF. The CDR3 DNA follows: TGTGCCAGCAGTTTAGGGGAAATCCCCACTGAAGCTTTCTTT.

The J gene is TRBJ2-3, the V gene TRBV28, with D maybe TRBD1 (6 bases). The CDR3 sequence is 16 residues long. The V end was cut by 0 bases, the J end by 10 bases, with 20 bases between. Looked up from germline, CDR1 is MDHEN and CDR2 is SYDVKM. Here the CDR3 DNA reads TGTGCCAGCAGTTTATGGGCAGAGCAAAGAGGGGGTGCGCAGTATTTT. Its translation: CASSLWAEQRGGAQYF.

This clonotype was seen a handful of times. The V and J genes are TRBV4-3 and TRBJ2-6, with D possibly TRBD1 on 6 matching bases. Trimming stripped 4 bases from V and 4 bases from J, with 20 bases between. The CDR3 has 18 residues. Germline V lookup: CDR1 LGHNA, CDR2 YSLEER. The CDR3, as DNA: TGCGCCAGCAGCCCGACTTGGACAGCAAACACCGGGGCCAACGTCCTGACTTTC. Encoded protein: CASSPTWTANTGANVLTF.

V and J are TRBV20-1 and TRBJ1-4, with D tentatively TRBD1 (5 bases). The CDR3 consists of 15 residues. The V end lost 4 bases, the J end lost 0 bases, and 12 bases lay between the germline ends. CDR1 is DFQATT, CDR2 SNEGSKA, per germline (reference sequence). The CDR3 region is CSATRVLATNEKLFF. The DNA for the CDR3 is TGCAGTGCTACCAGGGTACTTGCAACTAATGAAAAACTGTTTTTT.

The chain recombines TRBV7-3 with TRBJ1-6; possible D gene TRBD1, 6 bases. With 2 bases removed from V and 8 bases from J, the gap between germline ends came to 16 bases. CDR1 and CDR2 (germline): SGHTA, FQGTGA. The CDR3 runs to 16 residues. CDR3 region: CASSLDRPAGDSPLHF. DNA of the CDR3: TGTGCCAGCAGCTTAGACAGGCCCGCTGGTGATTCACCCCTCCACTTT. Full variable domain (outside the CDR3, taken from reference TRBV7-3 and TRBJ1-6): GAGVSQTPSNKVTEKGKYVELRCDPISGHTALYWYRQSLGQGPEFLIYFQGTGAADDSGLPNDRFFAVRPEGSVSTLKIQRTERGDSAVYLCASSLDRPAGDSPLHFGNGTRLTVT.

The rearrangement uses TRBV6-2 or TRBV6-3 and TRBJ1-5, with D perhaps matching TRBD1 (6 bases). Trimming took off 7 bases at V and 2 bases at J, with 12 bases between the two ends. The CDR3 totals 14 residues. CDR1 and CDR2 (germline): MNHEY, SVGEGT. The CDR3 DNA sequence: TGTGCCAGCAACGGGGGGCTTGGCAATCAGCCCCAGCATTTT. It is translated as CASNGGLGNQPQHF.

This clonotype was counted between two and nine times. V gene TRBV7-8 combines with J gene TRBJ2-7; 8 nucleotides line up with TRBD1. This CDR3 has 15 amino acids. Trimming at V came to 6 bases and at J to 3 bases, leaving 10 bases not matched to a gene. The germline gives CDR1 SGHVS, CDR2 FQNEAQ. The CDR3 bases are TGTGCCAGCAGTATTACTATGGACAGGGACTACGAGCAGTACTTC. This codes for CASSITMDRDYEQYF. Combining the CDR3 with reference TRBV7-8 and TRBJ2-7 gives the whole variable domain GAGVSQSPRYKVAKRGQDVALRCDPISGHVSLFWYQQALGQGPEFLTYFQNEAQLDKSGLPSDRFFAERPEGSVSTLKIQRTQQEDSAVYLCASSITMDRDYEQYFGPGTRLTVT.

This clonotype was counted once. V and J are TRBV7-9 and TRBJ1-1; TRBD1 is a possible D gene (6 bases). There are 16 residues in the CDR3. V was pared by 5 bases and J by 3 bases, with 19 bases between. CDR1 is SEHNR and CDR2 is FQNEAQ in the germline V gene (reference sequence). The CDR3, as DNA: TGTGCCAGCAGCCTTGAGAACAGGGAACATCACACTGAAGCTTTCTTT. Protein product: CASSLENREHHTEAFF.

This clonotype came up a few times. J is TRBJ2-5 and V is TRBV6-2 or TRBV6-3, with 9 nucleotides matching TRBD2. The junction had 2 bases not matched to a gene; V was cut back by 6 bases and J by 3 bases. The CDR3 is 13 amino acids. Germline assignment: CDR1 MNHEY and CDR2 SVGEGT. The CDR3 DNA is TGTGCCAGCAGAAGACTAGCGGAAGAGACCCAGTACTTC. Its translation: CASRRLAEETQYF.

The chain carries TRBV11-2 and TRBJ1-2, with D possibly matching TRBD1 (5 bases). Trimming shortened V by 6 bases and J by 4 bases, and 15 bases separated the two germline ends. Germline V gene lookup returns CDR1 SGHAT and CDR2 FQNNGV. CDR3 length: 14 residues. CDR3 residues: CASRTGTDLYGYTF. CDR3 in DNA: TGTGCCAGCAGGACTGGGACGGACCTCTATGGCTACACCTTC.

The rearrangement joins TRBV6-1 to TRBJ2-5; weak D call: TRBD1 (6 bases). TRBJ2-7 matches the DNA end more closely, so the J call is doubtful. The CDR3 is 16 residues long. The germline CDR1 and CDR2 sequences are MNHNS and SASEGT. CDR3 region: CASSEASTGRRDEQYF. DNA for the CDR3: TGTGCCAGCAGTGAAGCCTCGACAGGTAGAAGGGACGAGCAGTACTTC.

CDR3 coding DNA: TGTGCCAGCAGCGGACAGGGAGGGGTCCTCTATGGCTACACCTTC. Translating gives CASSGQGGVLYGYTF. The chain joins TRBV14 to TRBJ1-2; the match to TRBD1 covers 8 bases. This CDR3 is 15 amino acids long. J gave up 4 bases and V 5 bases, and 9 bases lay outside the gene matches. Per germline, CDR1 SGHDN and CDR2 FVKESK.

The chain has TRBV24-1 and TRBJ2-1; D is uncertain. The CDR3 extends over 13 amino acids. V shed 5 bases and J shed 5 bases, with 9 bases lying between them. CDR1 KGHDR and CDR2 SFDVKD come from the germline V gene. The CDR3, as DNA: TGTGCCACCAGTGCCCCGGAAAACAATGAGCAGTTCTTC. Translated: CATSAPENNEQFF.

CDR3 nucleotides: TGTGCCAGCAGTTTAATTGGGGCGGGACAGGCTGTCGACGAGCAGTACTTC. The encoded protein is CASSLIGAGQAVDEQYF. This chain joins TRBV28 and TRBJ2-5, with 8 nucleotides matching TRBD1. The DNA end lines up better with TRBJ2-7; the J call may be wrong. CDR3 length: 17 amino acids. CDR1 MDHEN and CDR2 SYDVKM come from the germline V gene.

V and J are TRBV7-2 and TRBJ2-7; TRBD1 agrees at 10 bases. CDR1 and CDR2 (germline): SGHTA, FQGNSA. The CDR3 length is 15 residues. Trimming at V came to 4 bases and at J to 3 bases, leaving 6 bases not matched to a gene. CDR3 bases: TGTGCCAGCAGCTCCGGGACAGGGGTTTTCTACGAGCAGTACTTC. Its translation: CASSSGTGVFYEQYF.

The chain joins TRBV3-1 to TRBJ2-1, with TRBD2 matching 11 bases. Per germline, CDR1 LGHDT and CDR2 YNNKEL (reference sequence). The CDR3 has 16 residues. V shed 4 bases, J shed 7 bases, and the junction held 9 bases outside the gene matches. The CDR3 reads CASSRTTTSGENEQFF. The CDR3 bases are TGTGCCAGCAGCCGAACTACGACTAGCGGGGAGAATGAGCAGTTCTTC.